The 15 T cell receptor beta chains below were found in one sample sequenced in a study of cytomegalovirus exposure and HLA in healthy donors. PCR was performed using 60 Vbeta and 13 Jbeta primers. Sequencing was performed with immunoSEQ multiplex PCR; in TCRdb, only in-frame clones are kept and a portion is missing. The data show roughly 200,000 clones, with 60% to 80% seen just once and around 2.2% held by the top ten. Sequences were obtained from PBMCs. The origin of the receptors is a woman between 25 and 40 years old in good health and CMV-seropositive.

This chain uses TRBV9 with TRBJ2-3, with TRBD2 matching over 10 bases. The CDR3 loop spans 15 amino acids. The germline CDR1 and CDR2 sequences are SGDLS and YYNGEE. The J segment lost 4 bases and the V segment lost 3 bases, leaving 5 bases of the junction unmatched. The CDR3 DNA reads TGTGCCAGCAGCGCACAGCGGGGGGGCCCAGATACGCAGTATTTT. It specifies CASSAQRGGPDTQYF.

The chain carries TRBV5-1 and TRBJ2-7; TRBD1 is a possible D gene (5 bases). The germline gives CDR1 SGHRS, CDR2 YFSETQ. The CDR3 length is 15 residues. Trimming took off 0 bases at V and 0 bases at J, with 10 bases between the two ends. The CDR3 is CASSLEQVSSYEQYF. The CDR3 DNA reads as TGCGCCAGCAGCTTGGAACAGGTGAGCTCCTACGAGCAGTACTTC.

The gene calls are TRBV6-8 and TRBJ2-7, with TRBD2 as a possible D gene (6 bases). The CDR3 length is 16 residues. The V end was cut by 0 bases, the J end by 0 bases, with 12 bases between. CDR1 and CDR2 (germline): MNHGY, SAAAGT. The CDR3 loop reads CASSYSRDPASYEQYF. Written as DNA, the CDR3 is TGTGCCAGCAGTTACTCGCGGGACCCAGCCTCCTACGAGCAGTACTTC.

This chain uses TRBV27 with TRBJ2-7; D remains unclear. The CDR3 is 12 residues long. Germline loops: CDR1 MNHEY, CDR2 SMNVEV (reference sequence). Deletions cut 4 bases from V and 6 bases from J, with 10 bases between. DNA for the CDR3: TGTGCCAGCAGTTCAGTCCGCGGCGAGCAGTACTTC. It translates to CASSSVRGEQYF.

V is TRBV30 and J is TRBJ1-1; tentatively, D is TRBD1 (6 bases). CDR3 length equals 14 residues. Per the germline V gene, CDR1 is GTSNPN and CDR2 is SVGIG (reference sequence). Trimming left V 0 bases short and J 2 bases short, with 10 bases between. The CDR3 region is CAWSVGRGNTEAFF. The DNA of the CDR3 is TGTGCCTGGAGTGTAGGCAGGGGAAACACTGAAGCTTTCTTT. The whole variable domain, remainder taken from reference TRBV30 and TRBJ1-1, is SQTIHQWPATLVQPVGSPLSLECTVEGTSNPNLYWYRQAAGRGLQLLFYSVGIGQISSEVPQNLSASRPQDRQFILSSKKLLLSDSGFYLCAWSVGRGNTEAFFGQGTRLTVV.

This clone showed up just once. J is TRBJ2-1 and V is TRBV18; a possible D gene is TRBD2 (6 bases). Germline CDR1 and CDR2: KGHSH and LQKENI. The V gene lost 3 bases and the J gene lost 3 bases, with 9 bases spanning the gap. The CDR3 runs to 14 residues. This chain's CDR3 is CASSPLGGYNEQFF. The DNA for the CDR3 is TGTGCCAGCTCACCTTTGGGGGGCTACAATGAGCAGTTCTTC.

CDR3 sequence (DNA): TGCGCCAGCAGTCTTATGCCCTGGCGGCGGGAAGATACGCAGTATTTT. This codes for CASSLMPWRREDTQYF. The rearrangement links TRBV4-3 to TRBJ2-3, with a tentative D call TRBD2 (6 bases). Per the germline V gene, CDR1 is LGHNA and CDR2 is YSLEER. Trimming removed 6 bases at V and 5 bases at J, with 21 bases between. This CDR3 region has 16 residues.

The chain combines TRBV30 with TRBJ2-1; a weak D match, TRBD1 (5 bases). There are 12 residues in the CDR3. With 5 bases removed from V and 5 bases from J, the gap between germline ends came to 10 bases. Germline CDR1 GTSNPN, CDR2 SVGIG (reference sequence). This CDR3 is CAWGARNNEQFF. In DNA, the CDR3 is TGTGCCTGGGGGGCTCGGAACAATGAGCAGTTCTTC.

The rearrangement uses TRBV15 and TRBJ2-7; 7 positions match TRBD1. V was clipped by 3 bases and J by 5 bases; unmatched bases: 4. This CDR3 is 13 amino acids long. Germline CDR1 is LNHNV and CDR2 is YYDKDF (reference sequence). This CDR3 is CATSRTGWDEQYF. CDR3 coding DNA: TGTGCCACCAGCAGGACAGGGTGGGACGAGCAGTACTTC.

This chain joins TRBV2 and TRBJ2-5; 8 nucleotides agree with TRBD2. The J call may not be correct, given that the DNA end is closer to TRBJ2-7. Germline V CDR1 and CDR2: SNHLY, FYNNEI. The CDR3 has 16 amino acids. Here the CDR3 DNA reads TGTGCCAGCAGTGACATCGGGGGGGCCTCCGTTTACGAGCAGTACTTC. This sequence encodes CASSDIGGASVYEQYF.

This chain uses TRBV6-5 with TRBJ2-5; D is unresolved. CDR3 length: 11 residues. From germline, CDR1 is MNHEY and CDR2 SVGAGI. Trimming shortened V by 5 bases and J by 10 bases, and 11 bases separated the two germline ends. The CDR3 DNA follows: TGTGCCAGCAGTACCTCCCGAGTCCAGTACTTC. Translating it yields CASSTSRVQYF.

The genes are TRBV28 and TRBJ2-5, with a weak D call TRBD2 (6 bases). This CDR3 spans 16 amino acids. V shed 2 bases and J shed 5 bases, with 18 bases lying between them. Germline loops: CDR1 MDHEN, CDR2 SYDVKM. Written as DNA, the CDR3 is TGTGCCAGCAGTTTAACCCCGGGGAGGCTCAGCGAGACCCAGTACTTC. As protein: CASSLTPGRLSETQYF.

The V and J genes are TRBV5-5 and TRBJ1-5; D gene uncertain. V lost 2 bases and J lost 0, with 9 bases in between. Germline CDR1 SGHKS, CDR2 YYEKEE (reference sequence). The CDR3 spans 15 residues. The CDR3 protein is CASSLAHYSNQPQHF. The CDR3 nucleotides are TGTGCCAGCAGCTTAGCCCATTATAGCAATCAGCCCCAGCATTTT.

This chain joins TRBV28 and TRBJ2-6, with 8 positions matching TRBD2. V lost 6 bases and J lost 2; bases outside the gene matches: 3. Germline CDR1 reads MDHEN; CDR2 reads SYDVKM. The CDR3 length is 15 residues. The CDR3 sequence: CASRRGGTGANVLTF. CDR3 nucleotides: TGTGCCAGCAGACGGGGGGGAACTGGGGCCAACGTCCTGACTTTC.

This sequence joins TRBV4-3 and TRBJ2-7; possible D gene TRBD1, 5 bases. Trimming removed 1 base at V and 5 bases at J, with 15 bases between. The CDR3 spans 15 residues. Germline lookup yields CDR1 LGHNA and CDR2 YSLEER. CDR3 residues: CASSQAPGFIHEQYF. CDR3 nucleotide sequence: TGCGCCAGCAGCCAAGCCCCAGGGTTCATACACGAGCAGTACTTC.